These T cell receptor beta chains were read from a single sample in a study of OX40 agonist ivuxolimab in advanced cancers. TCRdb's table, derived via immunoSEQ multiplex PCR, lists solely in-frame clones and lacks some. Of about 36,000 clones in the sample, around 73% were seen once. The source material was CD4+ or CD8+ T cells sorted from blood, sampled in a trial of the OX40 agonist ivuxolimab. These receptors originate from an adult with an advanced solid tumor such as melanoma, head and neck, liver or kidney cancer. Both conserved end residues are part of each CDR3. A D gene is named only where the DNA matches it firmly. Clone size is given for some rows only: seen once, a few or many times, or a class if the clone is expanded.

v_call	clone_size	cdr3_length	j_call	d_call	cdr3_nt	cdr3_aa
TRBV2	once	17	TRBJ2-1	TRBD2	TGTGCCAGCAGGGGGAGTCCTAGCGGGAGAAATTACAATGAGCAGTTCTTC	CASRGSPSGRNYNEQFF
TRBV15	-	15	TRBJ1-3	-	TGTGCCACCAGCGAAGGAACATTCTCTGGAAACACCATATATTTT	CATSEGTFSGNTIYF
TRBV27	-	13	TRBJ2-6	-	TGTGCCAGCAGTTTTGGTGGGGCCAACGTCCTGACTTTC	CASSFGGANVLTF
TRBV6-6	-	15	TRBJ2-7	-	TGTGCCAGCAGTTACGCGGCAGACTCCTCCTACGAGCAGTACTTC	CASSYAADSSYEQYF
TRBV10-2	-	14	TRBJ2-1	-	TGCGCCAGCAGTGTACTCAGCTCCTACAATGAGCAGTTCTTC	CASSVLSSYNEQFF
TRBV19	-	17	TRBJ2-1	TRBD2	TGTGCCAGTAGTATGAGGGCCAGCGGGATTGCAAACAATGAGCAGTTCTTC	CASSMRASGIANNEQFF
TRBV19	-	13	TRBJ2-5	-	TGTGCCAGTAGTATGTTTAGCCAAGAGACCCAGTACTTC	CASSMFSQETQYF
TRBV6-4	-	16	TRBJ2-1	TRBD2	TGTGCCAGCAGTCCTCTAGCGGGAGCTCTTCAATATGAGCAGTTCTTC	CASSPLAGALQYEQFF
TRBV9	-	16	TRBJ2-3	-	TGTGCCAGCAGCGTAGCAGACGGTACTAGCACAGATACGCAGTATTTT	CASSVADGTSTDTQYF
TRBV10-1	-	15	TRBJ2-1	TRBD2	TGCGCCAGCAGTGAGGGACTAGCGGGACAGGATGAGCAGTTCTTC	CASSEGLAGQDEQFF
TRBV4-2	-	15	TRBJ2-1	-	TGTGCCAGCAGCCAAGATCGTACAGATTACAATGAGCAGTTCTTC	CASSQDRTDYNEQFF
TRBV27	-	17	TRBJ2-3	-	TGTGCCAGCAGTCCCCAGAGACAGACCCCTAGCACAGATACGCAGTATTTT	CASSPQRQTPSTDTQYF
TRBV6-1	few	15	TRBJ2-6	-	TGTGCCAGCAGTGAGGGGGGAAGTGGGGCCAACGTCCTGACTTTC	CASSEGGSGANVLTF
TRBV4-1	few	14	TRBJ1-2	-	TGCGCCAGCAGCCAAGTAGCACAGGATTATGGCTACACCTTC	CASSQVAQDYGYTF
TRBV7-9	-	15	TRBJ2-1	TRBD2	TGTGCCAGCAGCCCTAGCGGGTTCTCCTACAATGAGCAGTTCTTC	CASSPSGFSYNEQFF
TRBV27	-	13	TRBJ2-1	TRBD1	TGTGCCAGCAGTTCAAGGACAGGGAATGAGCAGTTCTTC	CASSSRTGNEQFF
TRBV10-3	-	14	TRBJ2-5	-	TGTGCCATCAGTCAAACCGGGGGACAAGAGACCCAGTACTTC	CAISQTGGQETQYF
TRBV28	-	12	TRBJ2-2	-	TGTGCCAGCAGTTTAGGAAACGGGGAGCTGTTTTTT	CASSLGNGELFF
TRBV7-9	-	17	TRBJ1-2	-	TGTGCCAGCAGCCCCCCTGTCTATAGAGGGACGGACTATGGCTACACCTTC	CASSPPVYRGTDYGYTF
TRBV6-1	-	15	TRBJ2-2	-	TGTGCCAGCAGTGAGTTACGGGGGCAAGGCGGGGAGCTGTTTTTT	CASSELRGQGGELFF
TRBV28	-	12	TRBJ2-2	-	TGTGCCAGCAGTGACATGGTCGGGGAGCTGTTTTTT	CASSDMVGELFF
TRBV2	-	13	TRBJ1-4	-	TGTGCCAACCACAGTCGAACTAATGAAAAACTGTTTTTT	CANHSRTNEKLFF
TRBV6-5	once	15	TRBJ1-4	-	TGTGCCAGCAGCTACGCAGGGGACGCTAATGAAAAACTGTTTTTT	CASSYAGDANEKLFF
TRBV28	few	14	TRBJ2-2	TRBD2	TGTGCCAGCAGTGGCCTAGCGGAAACCGGGGAGCTGTTTTTT	CASSGLAETGELFF
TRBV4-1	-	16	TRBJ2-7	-	TGCGCCAGCAGCCAAGTAGAACTGACCTCCTCCTACGAGCAGTACTTC	CASSQVELTSSYEQYF
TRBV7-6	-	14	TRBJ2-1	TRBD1	TGTGCCAGCAGCTTAGGACAGGGTGGGAATGAGCAGTTCTTC	CASSLGQGGNEQFF
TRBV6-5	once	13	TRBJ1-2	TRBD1	TGTGCCAGCGCGGTTGGACAGGTGGATGGCTACACCTTC	CASAVGQVDGYTF
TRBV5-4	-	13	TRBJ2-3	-	TGTGCCAGCAGCTTGTCGGGCACAGATACGCAGTATTTT	CASSLSGTDTQYF
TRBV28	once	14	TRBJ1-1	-	TGTGCCAGCAGTTTACCAGCCATGAACACTGAAGCTTTCTTT	CASSLPAMNTEAFF
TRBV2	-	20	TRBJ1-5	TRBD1	TGTGCCAGCAGTGAAGGGTCGGGGACAGGGTCCCCCCTTAGCAATCAGCCCCAGCATTTT	CASSEGSGTGSPLSNQPQHF
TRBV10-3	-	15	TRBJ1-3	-	TGTGCCAGCCGAGACCCCGGGGGGACTGGAAACACCATATATTTT	CASRDPGGTGNTIYF
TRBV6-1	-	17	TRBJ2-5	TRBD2	TGTGCCAGCAGTGAACGGTATCTAGCGGGAAACTGGGGGACCCAGTACTTC	CASSERYLAGNWGTQYF
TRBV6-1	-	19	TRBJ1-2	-	TGTGCCAGCAGTGAAGCAATTCCGGGACACGATCCCCAACACTTTGGCTACACCTTC	CASSEAIPGHDPQHFGYTF
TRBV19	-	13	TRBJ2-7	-	TGTGCCAGTAGTTCCGGGGCGTTTTACGAGCAGTACTTC	CASSSGAFYEQYF
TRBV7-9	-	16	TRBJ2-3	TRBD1	TGTGCCAGCAGCTCGCAGGGGGCGACTAGCACAGATACGCAGTATTTT	CASSSQGATSTDTQYF
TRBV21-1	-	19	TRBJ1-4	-	TGTGCCAGCAGCAAAGGCGGCGGGACAGGGGGCGCCAGGTGTGAAAAACTGTTTTTT	CASSKGGGTGGARCEKLFF
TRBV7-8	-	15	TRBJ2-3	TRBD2	TGTGCCAGCAGCCCAAGCGGGAGGGCAACAGATACGCAGTATTTT	CASSPSGRATDTQYF
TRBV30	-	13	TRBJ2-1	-	TGTGCCTGGAGTGTCGGGGGAAGGGGTGAGCAGTTCTTC	CAWSVGGRGEQFF
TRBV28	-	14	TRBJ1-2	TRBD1	TGTGCCAGCTCCTCCGGGACAGGAGACTATGGCTACACCTTC	CASSSGTGDYGYTF
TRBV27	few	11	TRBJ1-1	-	TGTGCCAGCAAAGGGGGAACTGAAGCTTTCTTT	CASKGGTEAFF
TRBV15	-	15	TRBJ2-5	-	TGTGCCACCAGCAGAGACGGGGGCGCGGCGGGGACCCAGTACTTC	CATSRDGGAAGTQYF
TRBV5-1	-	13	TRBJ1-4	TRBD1	TGCGCCAGCAGCACGGGACAGAATGAAAAACTGTTTTTT	CASSTGQNEKLFF
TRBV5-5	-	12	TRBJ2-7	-	TGTGCCAGCAGCCCATCAGGGTACGAGCAGTACTTC	CASSPSGYEQYF
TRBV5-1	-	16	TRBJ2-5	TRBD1	TGTGCCAGCAGCTTGGAGAGGGACAGGGAGGAGGAGACCCAGTACTTC	CASSLERDREEETQYF
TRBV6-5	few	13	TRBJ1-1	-	TGTGCCAGCAGCAGGGGTGAGGACACTGAAGCTTTCTTT	CASSRGEDTEAFF
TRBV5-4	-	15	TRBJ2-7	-	TGTGCCAGCAGCCCTGGCGGCTTCGAGAAGGACGAGCAGTACTTC	CASSPGGFEKDEQYF
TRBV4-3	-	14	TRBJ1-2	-	TGCGCCAGCAGCCAAGATTTCTCGAACTATGGCTACACCTTC	CASSQDFSNYGYTF
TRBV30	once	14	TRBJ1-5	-	TGTGCCTGGAGTGTAGGAGGACTTGATCAGCCCCAGCATTTT	CAWSVGGLDQPQHF
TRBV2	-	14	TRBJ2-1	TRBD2	TGTGCCAGCAGCCCGTGGACTAGCGGCAATGAGCAGTTCTTC	CASSPWTSGNEQFF
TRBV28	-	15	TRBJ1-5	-	TGTGCCAGCAGGACCGACTACGTCGGCAATCAGCCCCAGCATTTT	CASRTDYVGNQPQHF
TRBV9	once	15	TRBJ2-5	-	TGTGCCAGCAGCGTAGGGGGGCGTCCCCAAGAGACCCAGTACTTC	CASSVGGRPQETQYF
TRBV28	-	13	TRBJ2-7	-	TGTGCCAGCAGTTTAGGTCAGACCTACGAGCAGTACTTC	CASSLGQTYEQYF
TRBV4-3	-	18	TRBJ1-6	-	TGCGCCAGCAGCCAAGGTACCTACACCGGACTCTGGGATTCACCCCTCCACTTT	CASSQGTYTGLWDSPLHF